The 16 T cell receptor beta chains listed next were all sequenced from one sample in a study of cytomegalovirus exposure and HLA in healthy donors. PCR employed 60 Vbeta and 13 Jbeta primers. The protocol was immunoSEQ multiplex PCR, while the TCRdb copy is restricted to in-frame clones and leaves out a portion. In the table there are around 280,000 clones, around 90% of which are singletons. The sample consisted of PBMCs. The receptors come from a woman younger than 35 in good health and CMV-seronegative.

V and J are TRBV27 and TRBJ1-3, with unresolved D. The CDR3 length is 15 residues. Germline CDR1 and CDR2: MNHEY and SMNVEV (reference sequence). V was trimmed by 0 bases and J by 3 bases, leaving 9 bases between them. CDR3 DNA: TGTGCCAGCAGTTTATCGCCCGGCGGTGGAAACACCATATATTTT. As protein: CASSLSPGGGNTIYF.

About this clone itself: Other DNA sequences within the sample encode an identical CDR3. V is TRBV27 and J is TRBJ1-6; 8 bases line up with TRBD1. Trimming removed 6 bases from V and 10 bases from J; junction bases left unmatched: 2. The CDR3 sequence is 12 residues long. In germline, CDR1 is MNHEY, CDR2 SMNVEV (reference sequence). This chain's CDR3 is CASRTGESPLHF. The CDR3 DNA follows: TGTGCCAGCAGGACAGGGGAGTCACCCCTCCACTTT.

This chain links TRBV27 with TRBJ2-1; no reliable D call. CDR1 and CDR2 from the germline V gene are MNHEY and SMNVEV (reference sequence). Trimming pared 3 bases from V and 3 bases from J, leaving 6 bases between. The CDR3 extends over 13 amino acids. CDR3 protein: CASSFSHYNEQFF. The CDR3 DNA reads TGTGCCAGCAGTTTTTCACACTACAATGAGCAGTTCTTC.

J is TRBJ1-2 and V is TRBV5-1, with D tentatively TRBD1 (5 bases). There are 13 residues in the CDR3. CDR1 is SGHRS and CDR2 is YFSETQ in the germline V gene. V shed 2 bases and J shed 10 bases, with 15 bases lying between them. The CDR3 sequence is CASSLAGGLDYTF. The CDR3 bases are TGCGCCAGCAGCTTAGCGGGGGGTTTAGACTACACCTTC.

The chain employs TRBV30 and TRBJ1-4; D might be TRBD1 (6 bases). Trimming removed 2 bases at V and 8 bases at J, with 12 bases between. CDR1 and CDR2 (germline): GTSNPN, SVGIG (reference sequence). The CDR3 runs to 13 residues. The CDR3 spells CAWSMGRGEKLFF. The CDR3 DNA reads TGTGCCTGGAGTATGGGCAGGGGAGAAAAACTGTTTTTT.

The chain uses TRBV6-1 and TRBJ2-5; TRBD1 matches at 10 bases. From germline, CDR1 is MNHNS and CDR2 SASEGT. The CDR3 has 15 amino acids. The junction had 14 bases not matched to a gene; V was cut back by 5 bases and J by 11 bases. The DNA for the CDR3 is TGTGCCAGCAGTCGACAGGGGGCGAAGGTCGGGGAGCAGTACTTC. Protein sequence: CASSRQGAKVGEQYF.

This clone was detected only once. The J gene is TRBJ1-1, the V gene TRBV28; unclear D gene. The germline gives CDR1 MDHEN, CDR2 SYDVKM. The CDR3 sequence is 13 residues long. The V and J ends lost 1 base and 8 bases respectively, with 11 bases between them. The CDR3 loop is CASSLSQKREAFF. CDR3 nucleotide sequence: TGTGCCAGCAGTTTATCACAGAAAAGGGAAGCTTTCTTT.

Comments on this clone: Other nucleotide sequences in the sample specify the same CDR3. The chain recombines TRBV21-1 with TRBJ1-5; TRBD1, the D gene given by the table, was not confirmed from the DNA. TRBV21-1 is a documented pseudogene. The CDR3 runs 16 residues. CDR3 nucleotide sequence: TGTGCCAGCAGCACCGAGCCAGGGATCGCCAATCAGCCCCAGCATTTT. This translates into CASSTEPGIANQPQHF.

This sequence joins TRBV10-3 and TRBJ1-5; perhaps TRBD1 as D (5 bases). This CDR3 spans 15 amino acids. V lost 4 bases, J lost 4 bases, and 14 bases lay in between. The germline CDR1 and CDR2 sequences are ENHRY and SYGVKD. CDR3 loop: CAISGAREGNQPQHF. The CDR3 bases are TGTGCCATCAGTGGGGCCAGGGAAGGAAATCAGCCCCAGCATTTT.

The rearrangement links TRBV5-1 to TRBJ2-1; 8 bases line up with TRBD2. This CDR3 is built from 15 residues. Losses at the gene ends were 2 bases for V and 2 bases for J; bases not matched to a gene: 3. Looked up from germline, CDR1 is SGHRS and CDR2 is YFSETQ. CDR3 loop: CASSLAGEAYNEQFF. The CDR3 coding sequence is TGCGCCAGCAGCTTAGCGGGGGAAGCCTACAATGAGCAGTTCTTC.

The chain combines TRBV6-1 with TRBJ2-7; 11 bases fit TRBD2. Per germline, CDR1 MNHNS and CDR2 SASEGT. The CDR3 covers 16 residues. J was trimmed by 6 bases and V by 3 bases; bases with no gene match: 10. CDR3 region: CASSDWSSGGAFEQYF. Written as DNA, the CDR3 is TGTGCCAGCAGTGACTGGAGTAGCGGGGGGGCTTTCGAGCAGTACTTC.

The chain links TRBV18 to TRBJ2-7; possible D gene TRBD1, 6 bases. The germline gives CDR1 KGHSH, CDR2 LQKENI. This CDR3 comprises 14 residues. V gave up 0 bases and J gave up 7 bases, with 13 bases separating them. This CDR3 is CASSPPSMQGEQYF. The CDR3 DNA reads TGTGCCAGCTCACCACCCTCTATGCAGGGGGAGCAGTACTTC.

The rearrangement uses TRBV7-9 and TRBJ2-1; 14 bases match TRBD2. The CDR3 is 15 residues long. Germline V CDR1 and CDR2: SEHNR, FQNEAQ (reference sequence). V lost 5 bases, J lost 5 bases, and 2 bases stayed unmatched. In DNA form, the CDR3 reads TGTGCCAGCAGCGAGACTAGCGGGGGGGACAATGAGCAGTTCTTC. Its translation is CASSETSGGDNEQFF.

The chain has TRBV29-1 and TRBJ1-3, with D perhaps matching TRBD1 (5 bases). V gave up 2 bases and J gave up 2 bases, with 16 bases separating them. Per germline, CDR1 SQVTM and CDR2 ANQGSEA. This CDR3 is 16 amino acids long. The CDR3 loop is CSVESPQGYTGNTIYF. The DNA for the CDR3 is TGCAGCGTTGAATCCCCCCAGGGATACACTGGAAACACCATATATTTT.

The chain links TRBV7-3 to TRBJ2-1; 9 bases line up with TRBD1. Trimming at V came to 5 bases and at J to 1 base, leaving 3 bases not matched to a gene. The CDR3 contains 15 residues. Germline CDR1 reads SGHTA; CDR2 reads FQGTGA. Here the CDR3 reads CASSLGQGSYNEQFF. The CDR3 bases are TGTGCCAGCAGCCTCGGACAGGGGTCCTACAATGAGCAGTTCTTC.

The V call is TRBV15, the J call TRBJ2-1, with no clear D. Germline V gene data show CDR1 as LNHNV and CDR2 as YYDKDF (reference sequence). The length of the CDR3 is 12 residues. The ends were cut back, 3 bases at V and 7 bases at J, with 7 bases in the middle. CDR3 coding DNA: TGTGCCACCAGCAGGAACATAAATGAGCAGTTCTTC. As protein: CATSRNINEQFF.